The 10 T cell receptor beta chains given below trace back to one sample, sequenced in a study of shared clonotypes between healthy human individuals. Assay: immunoSEQ multiplex PCR; the TCRdb copy retains only in-frame clones and omits some. In the table there are approximately 2,300,000 clones, 85% to 95% of which are singletons. Material for sequencing was naive CD4+ T cells from PBMCs. Subset described: CD45RA+ positively selected. Source of these receptors: a man younger than 35 in good health. Some clones in this sample may be carry-over from other donors' samples.

V usage is TRBV28 and J usage is TRBJ2-5; weak D call: TRBD2 (5 bases). Germline values: CDR1 MDHEN, CDR2 SYDVKM. Trimming stripped 5 bases from V and 5 bases from J, with 21 bases between. The CDR3 length is 16 residues. CDR3 amino acids: CASSSLSGGYKETQYF. DNA of the CDR3: TGTGCCAGCAGTAGTTTGTCGGGCGGGTATAAGGAGACCCAGTACTTC.

V and J are TRBV7-3 and TRBJ2-1; TRBD2 matches 11 bases. CDR3 length: 20 amino acids. CDR1 is SGHTA, CDR2 FQGTGA, per germline. The V gene end was trimmed by 5 bases and the J gene end by 4 bases; junction bases not matched to a gene: 19. The DNA for the CDR3 is TGTGCCAGCAGCCTCCTTGGGACTAGCGGACCTTCTTCCGATTACAATGAGCAGTTCTTC. This translates into CASSLLGTSGPSSDYNEQFF.

This clone was seen once. The chain is built from TRBV9 and TRBJ2-2; tentative D call: TRBD1 (5 bases). Trimming shortened V by 6 bases and J by 0 bases, and 15 bases separated the two germline ends. CDR3 size: 16 residues. Looked up from germline, CDR1 is SGDLS and CDR2 is YYNGEE. DNA for the CDR3: TGTGCCAGCACCTCCTTAGGGGCGGCGAACACCGGGGAGCTGTTTTTT. The encoded protein is CASTSLGAANTGELFF.

Only one count was recorded for this clone. V gene TRBV9 combines with J gene TRBJ2-5, with no clear D. The germline gives CDR1 SGDLS, CDR2 YYNGEE. The length of the CDR3 is 14 residues. Trimming took 3 bases from V and 5 from J, leaving 14 bases between them. CDR3 DNA: TGTGCCAGCAGCGAGATACCGAGCGTGGAGACCCAGTACTTC. It is translated as CASSEIPSVETQYF.

V and J are TRBV7-2 and TRBJ1-2, with a weak D call TRBD1 (5 bases). The ends were cut back, 1 base at V and 4 bases at J, with 13 bases in the middle. CDR3 length equals 15 residues. CDR1 is SGHTA, CDR2 FQGNSA, per germline. CDR3 sequence: CASSLGWRGGYGYTF. The CDR3 DNA sequence: TGTGCCAGCAGCTTAGGGTGGAGGGGCGGCTATGGCTACACCTTC.

V and J are TRBV10-3 and TRBJ2-7; 7 positions match TRBD2. V gave up 2 bases and J gave up 6 bases; unmatched junction bases: 7. Germline CDR1 and CDR2: ENHRY and SYGVKD. This CDR3 comprises 14 residues. DNA for the CDR3: TGTGCCATCAGTGAGAGGGCTGGGGAGGGCGAGCAGTACTTC. Translating it yields CAISERAGEGEQYF.

The CDR3 reads CAWSFGTTDTQYF. The DNA of the CDR3 is TGTGCCTGGAGTTTTGGGACCACAGATACGCAGTATTTT. J is TRBJ2-3 and V is TRBV30; D may match TRBD1 or TRBD2 (5 bases each). Trimming cost V 2 bases and J 2 bases, with 8 bases left between them. The germline V gene encodes CDR1 GTSNPN and CDR2 SVGIG (reference sequence). The length of the CDR3 is 13 residues. Filled out from reference TRBV30 and TRBJ2-3, the complete variable domain reads SQTIHQWPATLVQPVGSPLSLECTVEGTSNPNLYWYRQAAGRGLQLLFYSVGIGQISSEVPQNLSASRPQDRQFILSSKKLLLSDSGFYLCAWSFGTTDTQYFGPGTRLTVL.

The chain couples TRBV25-1 to TRBJ1-2; a possible D gene is TRBD1 (5 bases). V lost 3 bases and J lost 5, with 13 bases in between. The germline gives CDR1 MGHDK, CDR2 SYGVNS. The CDR3 covers 14 residues. The DNA of the CDR3 is TGTGCCAGCAGTGATGGGGGGAGGCTTTATGGCTACACCTTC. Translated, it gives CASSDGGRLYGYTF.

This clone was picked up one time. This chain links TRBV7-9 with TRBJ2-5; TRBD1 might be the D (5 bases). The germline CDR1 and CDR2 sequences are SEHNR and FQNEAQ (reference sequence). The CDR3 spans 14 residues. Trimming took off 2 bases at V and 1 base at J, with 8 bases between the two ends. CDR3 in amino acids: CASSLRQTQETQYF. The CDR3 DNA sequence: TGTGCCAGCAGCTTACGACAGACCCAAGAGACCCAGTACTTC.

The chain recombines TRBV6-5 with TRBJ2-3; maybe TRBD2 (6 bases). CDR3 length: 16 residues. V lost 4 bases, J lost 3 bases, and 17 bases lay in between. Germline-derived CDR1 and CDR2 are MNHEY and SVGAGI. CDR3 nucleotide sequence: TGTGCCAGCAGTTCAGCGGGCGCCCGCGAGACAGATACGCAGTATTTT. Amino acid sequence: CASSSAGARETDTQYF.